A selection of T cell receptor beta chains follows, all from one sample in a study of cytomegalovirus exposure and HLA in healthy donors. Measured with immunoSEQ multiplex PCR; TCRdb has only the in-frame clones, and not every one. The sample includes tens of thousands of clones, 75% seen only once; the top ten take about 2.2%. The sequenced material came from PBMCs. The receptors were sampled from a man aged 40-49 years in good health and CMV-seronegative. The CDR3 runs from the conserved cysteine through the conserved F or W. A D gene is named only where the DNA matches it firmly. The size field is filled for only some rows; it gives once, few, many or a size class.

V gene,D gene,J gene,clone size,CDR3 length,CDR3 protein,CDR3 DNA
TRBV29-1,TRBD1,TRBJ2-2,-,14,CSASQGAGSGELFF,TGCAGCGCCTCCCAGGGGGCGGGTTCTGGGGAGCTGTTTTTT
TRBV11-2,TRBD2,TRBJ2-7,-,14,CASSLGGGPYEQYF,TGTGCCAGCAGCTTAGGGGGGGGTCCCTACGAGCAGTACTTC
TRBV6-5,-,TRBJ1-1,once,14,CASSLSGSNTEAFF,TGTGCCAGCAGTTTGTCAGGATCGAACACTGAAGCTTTCTTT
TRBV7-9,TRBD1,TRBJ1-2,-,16,CASSSPYRGRSYGYTF,TGTGCCAGCAGCTCCCCTTACAGGGGGCGTAGCTATGGCTACACCTTC
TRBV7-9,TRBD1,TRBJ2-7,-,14,CASLGGPTPYEQYF,TGTGCCAGCTTAGGGGGCCCGACCCCCTACGAGCAGTACTTC
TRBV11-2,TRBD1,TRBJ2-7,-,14,CASSSRQGWYEQYF,TGTGCCAGCAGCTCCCGACAGGGGTGGTACGAGCAGTACTTC
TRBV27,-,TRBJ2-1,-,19,CASGEDSVVTPPPSDEQFF,TGTGCCAGCGGTGAAGACTCCGTTGTCACACCCCCCCCTAGCGATGAGCAGTTCTTC
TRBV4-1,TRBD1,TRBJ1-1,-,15,CASSPVGGRGREAFF,TGCGCCAGCAGCCCAGTAGGTGGCAGGGGGCGTGAAGCTTTCTTT
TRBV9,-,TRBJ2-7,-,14,CASSQTSVAYEQYF,TGTGCCAGCAGCCAGACTAGTGTTGCCTACGAGCAGTACTTC
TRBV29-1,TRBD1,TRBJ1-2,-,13,CSVLPGQGAKGTF,TGCAGCGTACTACCGGGACAGGGCGCAAAAGGCACCTTC
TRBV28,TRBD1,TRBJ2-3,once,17,CASSTFPGTAGTDTQYF,TGTGCCAGCAGTACCTTTCCCGGGACAGCAGGCACAGATACGCAGTATTTT
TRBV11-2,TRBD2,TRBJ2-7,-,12,CASSLFSGSFVF,TGTGCCAGCAGCTTATTTAGCGGGAGTTTCGTCTTC
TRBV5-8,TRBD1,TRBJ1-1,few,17,CASSHRPGQGVGTEAFF,TGTGCCAGCAGTCATAGACCGGGACAGGGCGTGGGCACTGAAGCTTTCTTT
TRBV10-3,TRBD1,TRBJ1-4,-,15,CAISTNRGTNEKLFF,TGTGCCATCAGTACGAACAGGGGCACTAATGAAAAACTGTTTTTT
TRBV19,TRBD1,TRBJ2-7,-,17,CASSVSGTGSLAAEQYF,TGTGCCAGTAGTGTCTCCGGGACAGGGTCGTTGGCCGCCGAGCAGTACTTC
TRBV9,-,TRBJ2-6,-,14,CASSVARTSEILTF,TGTGCCAGCAGCGTGGCCAGGACATCTGAGATCCTGACTTTC
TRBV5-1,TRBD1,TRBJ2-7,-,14,CASSLEERGLEQYF,TGCGCCAGCAGCTTGGAAGAGAGGGGGCTCGAGCAGTACTTC